The table lists the clone carrying this TCR beta chain with a few counts. The data derive from a study of OX40 agonist ivuxolimab in advanced cancers. Looked up from germline, CDR1 is SGHTA and CDR2 is FQGNSA. This CDR3 is built from 14 residues. V shed 0 bases and J shed 0 bases, with 4 bases lying between them. The method was immunoSEQ multiplex PCR; TCRdb's version includes in-frame clones alone and lacks a portion of them. This table has fewer than 6,000 clones, just over 65% appearing once. This TCR was recovered from an adult with an advanced solid tumor such as melanoma, head and neck, liver or kidney cancer. The V and J genes are TRBV7-2 and TRBJ2-3; no definite D call. The material sequenced was CD4+ or CD8+ T cells sorted from blood, taken in a trial of the OX40 agonist ivuxolimab. The CDR3 nucleotides are TGTGCCAGCAGCTTAGCGGGGAGCACAGATACGCAGTATTTT. Protein sequence: CASSLAGSTDTQYF.